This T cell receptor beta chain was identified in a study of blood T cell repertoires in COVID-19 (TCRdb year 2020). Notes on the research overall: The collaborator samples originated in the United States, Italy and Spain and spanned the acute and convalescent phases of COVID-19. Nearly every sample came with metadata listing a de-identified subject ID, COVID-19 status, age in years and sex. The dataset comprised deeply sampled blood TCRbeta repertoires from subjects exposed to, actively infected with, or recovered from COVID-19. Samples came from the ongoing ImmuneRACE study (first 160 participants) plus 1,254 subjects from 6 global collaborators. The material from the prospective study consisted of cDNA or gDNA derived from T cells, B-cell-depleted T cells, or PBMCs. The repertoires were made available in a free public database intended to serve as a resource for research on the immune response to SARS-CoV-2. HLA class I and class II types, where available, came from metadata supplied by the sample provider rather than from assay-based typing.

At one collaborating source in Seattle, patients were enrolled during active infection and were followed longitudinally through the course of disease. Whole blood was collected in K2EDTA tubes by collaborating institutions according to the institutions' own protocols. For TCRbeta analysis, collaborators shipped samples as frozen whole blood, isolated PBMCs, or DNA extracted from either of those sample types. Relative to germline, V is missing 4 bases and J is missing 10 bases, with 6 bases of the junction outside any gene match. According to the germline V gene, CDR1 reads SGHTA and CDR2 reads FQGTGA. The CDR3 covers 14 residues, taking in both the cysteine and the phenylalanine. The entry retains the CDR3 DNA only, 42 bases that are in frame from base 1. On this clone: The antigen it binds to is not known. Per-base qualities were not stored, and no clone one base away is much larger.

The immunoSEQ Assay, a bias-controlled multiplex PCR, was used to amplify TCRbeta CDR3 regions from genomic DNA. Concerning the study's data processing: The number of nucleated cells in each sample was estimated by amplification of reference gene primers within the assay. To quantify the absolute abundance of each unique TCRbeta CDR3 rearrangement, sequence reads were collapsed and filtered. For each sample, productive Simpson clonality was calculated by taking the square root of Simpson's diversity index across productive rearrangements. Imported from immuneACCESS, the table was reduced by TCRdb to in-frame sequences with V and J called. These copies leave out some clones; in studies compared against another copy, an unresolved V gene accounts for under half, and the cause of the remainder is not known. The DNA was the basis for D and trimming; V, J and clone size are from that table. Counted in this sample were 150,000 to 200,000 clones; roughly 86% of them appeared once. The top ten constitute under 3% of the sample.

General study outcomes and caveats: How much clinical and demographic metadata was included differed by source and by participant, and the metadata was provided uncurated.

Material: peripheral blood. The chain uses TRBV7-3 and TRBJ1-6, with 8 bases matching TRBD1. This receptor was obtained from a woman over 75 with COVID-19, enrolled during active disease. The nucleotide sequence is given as TGTGCCAGCAGCTCCCGGGACAGGTCCTCACCCCTCCACTTT. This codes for CASSSRDRSSPLHF.